The T cell receptor (beta chain) under discussion was sequenced for a study of early T cells in non-severe SARS-CoV-2 infection. TCRdb independently ran MiXCR on the 5' RACE reads; one entry per CDR3 protein. The repertoire holds around 40,000 distinct CDR3 sequences, 6.3% seen once, with roughly 6% in the top ten. This CDR3 is built from 18 residues. J was trimmed by 0 bases and V by 6 bases; bases with no gene match: 9. Germline assignment: CDR1 SGHRS and CDR2 YFSETQ. The sequence derives from an adult who was a healthcare worker with PCR-confirmed SARS-CoV-2 infection or an uninfected control (not recorded which). The chain uses TRBV5-1 and TRBJ2-2, with 12 bases identical to TRBD2. The source material was whole blood. The CDR3 loop reads CASTRTSGANTNTGELFF. DNA for the CDR3: TGCGCCAGCACTAGGACTAGCGGGGCGAACACGAACACCGGGGAGCTGTTTTTT.